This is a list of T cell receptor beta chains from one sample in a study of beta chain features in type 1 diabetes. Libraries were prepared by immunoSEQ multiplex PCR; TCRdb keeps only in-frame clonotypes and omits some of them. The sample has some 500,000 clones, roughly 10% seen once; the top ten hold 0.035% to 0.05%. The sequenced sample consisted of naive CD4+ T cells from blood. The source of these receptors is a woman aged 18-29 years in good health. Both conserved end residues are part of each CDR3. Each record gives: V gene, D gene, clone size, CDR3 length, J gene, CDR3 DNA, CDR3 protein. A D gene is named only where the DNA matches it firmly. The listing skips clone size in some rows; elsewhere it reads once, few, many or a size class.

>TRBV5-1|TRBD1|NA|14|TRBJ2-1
TGCGCCAGCAGCTTGGGTGGGACAGGAAGGGAGCAGTTCTTC
CASSLGGTGREQFF
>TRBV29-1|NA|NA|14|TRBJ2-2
TGCAGCGTAGGGCAGGGTGCGAATGACGGGGAGCTGTTTTTT
CSVGQGANDGELFF
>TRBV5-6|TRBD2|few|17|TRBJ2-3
TGTGCCAGCAGCACCTACCTGGGACTAGCGAGCACAGATACGCAGTATTTT
CASSTYLGLASTDTQYF
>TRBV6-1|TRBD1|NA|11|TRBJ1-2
TGTGCCAGCAGCAGGACAGGAGGCTACACCTTC
CASSRTGGYTF
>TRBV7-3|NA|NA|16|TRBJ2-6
TGTGCCAGCAGCTTAACAGGCGGCTCTGGGGCCAACGTCCTGACTTTC
CASSLTGGSGANVLTF
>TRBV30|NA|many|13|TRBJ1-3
TGTGCCTGGAGCGGCAGTGCTGGAAACACCATATATTTT
CAWSGSAGNTIYF
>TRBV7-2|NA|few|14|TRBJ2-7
TGTGCCAGCAGCTTAAGGGGTACGGCCTACGAGCAGTACTTC
CASSLRGTAYEQYF
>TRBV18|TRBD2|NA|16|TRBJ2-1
TGTGCCAGCTCACCACCGGGAGTAGCGGGAGGGACTGAGCAGTTCTTC
CASSPPGVAGGTEQFF
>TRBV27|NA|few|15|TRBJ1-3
TGTATAATTTGGGGGTTTTCCTCCTCTGGAAACACCATATATTTT
CIIWGFSSSGNTIYF
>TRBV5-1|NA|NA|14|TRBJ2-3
TGCGCCAGCAGCTCAGGCGGTGGCACAGATACGCAGTATTTT
CASSSGGGTDTQYF
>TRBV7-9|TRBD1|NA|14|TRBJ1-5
TGTGCCAGCAGCCTCATGACAGGGGATCAGCCCCAGCATTTT
CASSLMTGDQPQHF
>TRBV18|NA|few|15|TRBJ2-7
TGTGCCAGCTCACCACCGGGTCAGGCGCTCTACGAGCAGTACTTC
CASSPPGQALYEQYF
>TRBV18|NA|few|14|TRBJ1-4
TGTGCCAGCTCACCACGACAGAATAATGAAAAACTGTTTTTT
CASSPRQNNEKLFF
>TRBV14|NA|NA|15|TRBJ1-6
TGTGCCAGCAGCCAAGAGACTGGGGGGAATTCACCCCTCCACTTT
CASSQETGGNSPLHF
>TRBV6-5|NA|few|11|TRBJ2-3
TGTGCCAGCAGCCTCAGGGATACGCAGTATTTT
CASSLRDTQYF
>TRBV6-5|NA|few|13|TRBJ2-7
TGTGCCAGCAGGGGCGCGGCCCCGTGGGAGCAGTACTTC
CASRGAAPWEQYF
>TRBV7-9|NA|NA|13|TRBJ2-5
TGTGCCAGCAGCTTAGCGGTGGGGGAGACCCAGTACTTC
CASSLAVGETQYF
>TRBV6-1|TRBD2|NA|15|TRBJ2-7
TGTGCCAGCAGCAAGCGGGAGTCCCTCGCCTACGAGCAGTACTTC
CASSKRESLAYEQYF
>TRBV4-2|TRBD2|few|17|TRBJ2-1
TGTGCCAGCAGCCAATTATCTATCGCTAGCGGGTTCGATGAGCAGTTCTTC
CASSQLSIASGFDEQFF
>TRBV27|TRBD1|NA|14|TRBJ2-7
TGTGCCAGCAGAACGGGACAGGGGTTCTCCGAGCAGTACTTC
CASRTGQGFSEQYF
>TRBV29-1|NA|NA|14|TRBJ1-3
TGCAGCGTTGATTTGGGGATCTCTGGAAACACCATATATTTT
CSVDLGISGNTIYF
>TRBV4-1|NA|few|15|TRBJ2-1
TGCGCCAGCAGCCAAAGGGAGCTAGGGCACAATGAGCAGTTCTTC
CASSQRELGHNEQFF
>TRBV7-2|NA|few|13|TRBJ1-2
TGTGCCAGCACCTTCGGGAAGAACTATGGCTACACCTTC
CASTFGKNYGYTF
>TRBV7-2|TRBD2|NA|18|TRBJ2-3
TGTGCCAGCAGCTTAGCTGGTAGCGGGACCCTGAACACAGATACGCAGTATTTT
CASSLAGSGTLNTDTQYF
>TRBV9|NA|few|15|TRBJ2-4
TGTGCCAGCAGCGTAGGGTCGACTGATAAAAACATTCAGTACTTC
CASSVGSTDKNIQYF
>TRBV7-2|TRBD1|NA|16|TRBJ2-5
TGTGCCAGCAGCCAGCACGGGACAGCTATCCAAGAGACCCAGTACTTC
CASSQHGTAIQETQYF
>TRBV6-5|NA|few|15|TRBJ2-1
TGTGCCAGCAGTTACGGGGGAGGGGGATACAATGAGCAGTTCTTC
CASSYGGGGYNEQFF
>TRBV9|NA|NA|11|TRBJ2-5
TGTGCCAGCAGCAGACCGGAGACCCAGTACTTC
CASSRPETQYF
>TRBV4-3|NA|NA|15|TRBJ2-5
TGCGCCAGCAGCCCAGCCACGGGGGTGCAAGAGACCCAGTACTTC
CASSPATGVQETQYF
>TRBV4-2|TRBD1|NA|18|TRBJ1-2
TGTGCCAGCAGCCAAGACGCCATATTAACAGGGGGGGCCTATGGCTACACCTTC
CASSQDAILTGGAYGYTF
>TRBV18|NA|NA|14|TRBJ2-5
TGTGCCAGCTCACCACTCAGCGGCCAAGAGACCCAGTACTTC
CASSPLSGQETQYF
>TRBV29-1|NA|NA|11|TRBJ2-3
TGCAGCGTTGAAGTTACGGATACGCAGTATTTT
CSVEVTDTQYF
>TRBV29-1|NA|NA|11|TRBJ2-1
TGCAGCGTTGAGGAGGGGGGTGAGCAGTTCTTC
CSVEEGGEQFF
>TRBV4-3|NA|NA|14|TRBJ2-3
TGCGCCAGCAGCTATGGCGGACAAGGGGATACGCAGTATTTT
CASSYGGQGDTQYF
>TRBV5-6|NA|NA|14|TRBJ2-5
TGTGCCAGCAGCGTGGGACCCTCAGTGGAGACCCAGTACTTC
CASSVGPSVETQYF
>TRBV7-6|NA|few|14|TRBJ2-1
TGTGCCAGCAGCTTATCAGCGGGTTACAATGAGCAGTTCTTC
CASSLSAGYNEQFF
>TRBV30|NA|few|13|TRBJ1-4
TGTGCCGGATACAGGGTCAAGAATGAAAAACTGTTTTTT
CAGYRVKNEKLFF
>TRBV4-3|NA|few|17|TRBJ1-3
TGCGCCAGCAGCCAAGATCTGAGACAGCACTCAGGAAACACCATATATTTT
CASSQDLRQHSGNTIYF
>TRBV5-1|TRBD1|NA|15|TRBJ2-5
TGCGCCAGCAGTCTTGAAGGACAGGGAGGAGAGACCCAGTACTTC
CASSLEGQGGETQYF
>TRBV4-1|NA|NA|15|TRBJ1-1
TGCGCCAGCATTAAGATTGGGGCTCTGGGCACTGAAGCTTTCTTT
CASIKIGALGTEAFF
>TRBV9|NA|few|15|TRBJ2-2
TGTGCCAGCAGCGTAGCAGCGGGTTACACCGGGGAGCTGTTTTTT
CASSVAAGYTGELFF
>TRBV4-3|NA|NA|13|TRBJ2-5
TGCGCCAGCAGCCGGGGACGGGGAGGGACCCAGTACTTC
CASSRGRGGTQYF
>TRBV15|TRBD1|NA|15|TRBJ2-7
TGTGCCACCTCTGAAGGAGGGACAGGGGGCCACGAGCAGTACTTC
CATSEGGTGGHEQYF
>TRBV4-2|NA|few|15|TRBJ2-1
TGTGCCAGCAGCCAAGAACAGGTCGCAGACAATGAGCAGTTCTTC
CASSQEQVADNEQFF
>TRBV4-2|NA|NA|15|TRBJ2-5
TGTGCCAGCAGCCAAGGAGAAGGGCTGGGGGAGACCCAGTACTTC
CASSQGEGLGETQYF
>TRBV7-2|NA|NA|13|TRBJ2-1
TGTGCCAGCAGGTCCGTAAATGGGCCTGAGCAGTTCTTC
CASRSVNGPEQFF
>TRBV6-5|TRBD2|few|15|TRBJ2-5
TGTGCCAGCAGTAGTGAGCGGGAGCCAAGGGAGACCCAGTACTTC
CASSSEREPRETQYF
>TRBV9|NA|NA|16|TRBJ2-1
TGTGCCAGCAGCGCCAGGAGGGCCTTGGGCTCCAATGAGCAGTTCTTC
CASSARRALGSNEQFF
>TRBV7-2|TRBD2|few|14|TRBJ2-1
TGTGCCAGCAGCCAAGCGGGAGGGTACGATGAGCAGTTCTTC
CASSQAGGYDEQFF
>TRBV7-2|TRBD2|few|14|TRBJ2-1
TGTGCCAGCAGGATAGCGGGAGTCTACAATGAGCAGTTCTTC
CASRIAGVYNEQFF
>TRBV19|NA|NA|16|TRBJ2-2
TGTGCCAGTAGTGCCAGGGGACTCATCAACACCGGGGAGCTGTTTTTT
CASSARGLINTGELFF
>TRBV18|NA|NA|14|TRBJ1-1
TGTGCCAGCCGGACCACGGAGGGTCTGCATCGAGCTTTCTTT
CASRTTEGLHRAFF
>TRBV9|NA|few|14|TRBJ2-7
TGTGCCAGCAGCGTGGGGGCTCCGGCCAACGAGCAGTACTTC
CASSVGAPANEQYF
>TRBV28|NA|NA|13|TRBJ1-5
TGTGCCAGCATCCCAAGTTGGAATCAGCCCCAGCATTTT
CASIPSWNQPQHF
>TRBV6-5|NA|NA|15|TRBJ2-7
TGTGCCAGCAGTTACTCGCGGCGTGAGGGATACGAGCAGTACTTC
CASSYSRREGYEQYF
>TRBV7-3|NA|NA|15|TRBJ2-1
TGTGCCAGCAGGGCCCCGGGACTCACCTCCAATGAGCAGTTCTTC
CASRAPGLTSNEQFF
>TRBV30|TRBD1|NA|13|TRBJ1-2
TGTGCCTGGAGTTTTCAGGGGGCGAATGGCTACACCTTC
CAWSFQGANGYTF
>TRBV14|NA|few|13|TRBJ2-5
TGTGCCAGCAGCCAATACAAAGAAGAGACCCAGTACTTC
CASSQYKEETQYF
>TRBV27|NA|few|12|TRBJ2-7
TGTGCCAGCAGAGCCCATGGCTACGAGCAGTACTTC
CASRAHGYEQYF
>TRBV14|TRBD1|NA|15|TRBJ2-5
TGTGCCAGCAGCCCCCGGGCAGGGGGCGTGGAGACCCAGTACTTC
CASSPRAGGVETQYF